This T cell receptor (beta chain) was sequenced in a study of blood T cell repertoires in COVID-19. CDR3 length: 15 amino acids. V lost 4 bases to trimming and J lost 2 bases; unmatched junction nucleotides: 4. Germline V gene lookup returns CDR1 SGHAT and CDR2 FQNNGV. Repertoires were generated with immunoSEQ multiplex PCR, while TCRdb's copy carries only in-frame clones and drops some. The data show roughly 92,000 clones, with roughly 84% seen just once and 4.5% to 6% held by the top ten. The genes are TRBV11-2 and TRBJ2-3, with TRBD2 identical over 9 bases. Source material: peripheral blood. This TCR was sampled from a woman older than 75 with acute or convalescent COVID-19. Written as DNA, the CDR3 is TGTGCCAGCAGCTCCTGGACTAGCGTCACAGATACGCAGTATTTT. Amino acid sequence: CASSSWTSVTDTQYF.